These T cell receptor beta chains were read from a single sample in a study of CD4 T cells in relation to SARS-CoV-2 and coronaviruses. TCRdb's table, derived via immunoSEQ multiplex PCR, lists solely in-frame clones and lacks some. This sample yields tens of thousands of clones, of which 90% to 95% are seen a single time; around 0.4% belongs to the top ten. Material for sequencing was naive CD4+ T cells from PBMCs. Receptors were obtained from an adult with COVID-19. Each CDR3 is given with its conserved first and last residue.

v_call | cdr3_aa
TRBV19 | CASSSPDRHNEKLFF
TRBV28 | CASRLSGGHNQPQHF
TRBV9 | CASSRQMGDGIQYF
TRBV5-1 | CASSPSGSETQYF
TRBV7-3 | CASSLTGGQGPGNQPQHF
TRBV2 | CASKELTTTISEQYF
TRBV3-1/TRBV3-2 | CASSQDVGLAGSQETQYF
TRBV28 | CASSITGLSTDTQYF
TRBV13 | CASSVSQPSGYNEQFF
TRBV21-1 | CASSKEAGSSRDQEPTDTQYF
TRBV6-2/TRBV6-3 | CASSSEGTTIGLFF
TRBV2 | CASSAPGGLEQFF
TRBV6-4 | CASSELAGVADTQYF
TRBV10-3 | CAIESGRGTGELFF
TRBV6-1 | CASSERPWTGGINEQYF
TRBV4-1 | CASSQQFLVINTDTQYF
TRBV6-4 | CASSGGHNQPQHF
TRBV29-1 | CSVASGRTDYEQYF
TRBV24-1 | CATSALGPQTGNEQFF
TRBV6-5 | CAILEGGGTEAFF
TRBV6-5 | CASSLTLSSYNEQFF
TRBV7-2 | CASSLSSGDSGELFF
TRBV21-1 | CASSKAGQGIGINEQFF